Shown below are 2 T cell receptor beta chains from a single sample sequenced in a study of CD8 T cells in ankylosing spondylitis. TCRdb ran MiXCR on the 5' RACE reads and lists one entry per CDR3 protein. The sample lists about 130,000 distinct CDR3 sequences; approximately 10% were seen once. Sequenced sample: blood, either unsorted or a sorted T cell fraction (not recorded which). The source of these receptors is a female donor with ankylosing spondylitis or in good health (not recorded which).

For this clonotype: Sequence at one end of the junction differs from germline and may be a read error. The V call is TRBV29-1, the J call TRBJ1-1; no firm D call. Germline V gene sequence: CDR1 SQVTM, CDR2 ANQGSEA. The CDR3 totals 11 residues. The CDR3 DNA is TGCAGCGTTGATGTGAACACTGAACCTTTCTTT. Protein product: CSVDVNTEPFF.

This clonotype was seen many times. V usage is TRBV7-9 and J usage is TRBJ1-4, with TRBD1 as a possible D gene (6 bases). Trimming shortened V by 5 bases and J by 8 bases, and 18 bases separated the two germline ends. The CDR3 is 15 amino acids. Germline loops: CDR1 SEHNR, CDR2 FQNEAQ (reference sequence). CDR3: CASSRLTGSIEKLFF. The CDR3 nucleotides are TGTGCCAGCAGCCGACTGACAGGCAGCATAGAAAAACTGTTTTTT.